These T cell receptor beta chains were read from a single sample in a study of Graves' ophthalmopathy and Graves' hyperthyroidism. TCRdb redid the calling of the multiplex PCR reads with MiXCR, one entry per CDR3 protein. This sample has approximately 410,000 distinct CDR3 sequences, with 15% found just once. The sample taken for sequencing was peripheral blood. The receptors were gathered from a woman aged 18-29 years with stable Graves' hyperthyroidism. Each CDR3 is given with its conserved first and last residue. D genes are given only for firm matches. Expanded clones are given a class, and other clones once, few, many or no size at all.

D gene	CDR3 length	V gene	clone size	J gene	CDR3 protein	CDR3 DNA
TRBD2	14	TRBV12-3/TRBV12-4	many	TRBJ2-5	CASSSLAVKETQYF	TGTGCCAGCAGTTCACTAGCGGTGAAAGAGACCCAGTACTTC
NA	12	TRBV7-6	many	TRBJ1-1	CASSQWNTEAFF	TGTGCCAGCAGCCAGTGGAACACTGAAGCTTTCTTT
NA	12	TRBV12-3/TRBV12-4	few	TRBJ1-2	CASSVGFLGHTF	TGTGCCAGTAGCGTAGGGTTTCTTGGCCACACCTTC
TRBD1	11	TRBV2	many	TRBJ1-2	CASKGAYGYTF	TGTGCCTCCAAGGGGGCTTATGGCTACACCTTC
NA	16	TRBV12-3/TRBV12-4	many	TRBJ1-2	CASSPDFGGTNYGYTF	TGTGCCAGCAGTCCAGACTTTGGCGGAACTAACTATGGCTACACCTTC
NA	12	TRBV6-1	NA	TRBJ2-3	CASSGGTDTQYF	TGTGCCAGCAGTGGGGGGACAGATACGCAGTATTTT
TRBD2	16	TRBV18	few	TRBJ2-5	CASSPLAGGPEETQYF	TGTGCCAGCTCACCACTGGCGGGGGGGCCGGAGGAGACCCAGTACTTC
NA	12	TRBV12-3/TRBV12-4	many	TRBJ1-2	CASSSLDGGYTF	TGTGCCAGCAGTTCATTGGACGGGGGCTACACCTTC
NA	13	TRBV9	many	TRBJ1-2	CASSAMTSYGYTF	TGTGCCAGCAGCGCCATGACAAGCTATGGCTACACCTTC
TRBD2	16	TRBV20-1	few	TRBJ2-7	CSARDPASGGAYEQYF	TGCAGTGCTAGAGATCCCGCTAGCGGGGGGGCCTACGAGCAGTACTTC
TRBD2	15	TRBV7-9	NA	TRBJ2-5	CASSLRGASGETQYF	TGTGCCAGCAGCTTGCGGGGGGCCTCCGGAGAGACCCAGTACTTC
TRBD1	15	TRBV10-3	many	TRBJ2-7	CAIRSQTGLSYEQYF	TGTGCCATCAGGAGCCAGACAGGGCTTTCCTACGAGCAGTACTTC
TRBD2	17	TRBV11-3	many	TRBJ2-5	CASSLVGSGGNQETQYF	TGTGCCAGCAGCTTAGTGGGTAGCGGGGGAAATCAAGAGACCCAGTACTTC
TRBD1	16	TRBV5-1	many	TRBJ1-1	CASTTGGHLMNTEAFF	TGCGCCAGTACGACAGGGGGCCACCTAATGAACACTGAAGCTTTCTTT
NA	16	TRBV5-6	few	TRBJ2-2	CASSFYQGAFAGELFF	TGTGCCAGCAGCTTTTATCAGGGCGCTTTCGCCGGGGAGCTGTTTTTT
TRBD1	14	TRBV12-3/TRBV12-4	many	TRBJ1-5	CASSSDRASQPQHF	TGTGCCAGCAGTTCGGACAGGGCATCGCAGCCCCAGCATTTT
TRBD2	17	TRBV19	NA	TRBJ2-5	CASTGLSGSPFRETQYF	TGTGCCAGTACTGGACTTAGCGGGTCCCCGTTCAGAGAGACCCAGTACTTC
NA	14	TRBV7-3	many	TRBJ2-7	CASSRGHGSYEQYF	TGTGCCAGCAGCCGGGGCCATGGCTCCTACGAGCAGTACTTC
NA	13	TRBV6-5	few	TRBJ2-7	CASSYAYSQQQYF	TGTGCCAGCAGTTACGCTTACAGTCAGCAACAGTACTTC
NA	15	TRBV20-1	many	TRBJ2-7	CSARGTGRGYYEQYF	TGCAGTGCTAGAGGGACAGGGAGGGGCTACTACGAGCAGTACTTC
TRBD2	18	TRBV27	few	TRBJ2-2	CASSSWTSGVGGTGELFF	TGTGCCAGCAGTTCCTGGACTAGCGGGGTCGGGGGCACCGGGGAGCTGTTTTTT
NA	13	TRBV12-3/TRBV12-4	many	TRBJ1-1	CATRAGDWTEAFF	TGTGCCACCAGGGCCGGGGATTGGACTGAAGCTTTCTTT
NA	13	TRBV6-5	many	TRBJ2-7	CASSTRGLGVQYF	TGTGCCAGCAGTACTAGGGGCCTGGGGGTGCAGTACTTC
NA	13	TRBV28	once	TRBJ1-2	CASSPGHKDGYTF	TGTGCCAGCAGTCCCGGTCACAAGGATGGCTACACCTTC
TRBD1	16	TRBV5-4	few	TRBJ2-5	CASSPGQGAYQETQYF	TGTGCCAGCAGCCCCGGACAGGGGGCGTACCAAGAGACCCAGTACTTC
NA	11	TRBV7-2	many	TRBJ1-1	CASSPTPEAFF	TGTGCCAGCAGCCCAACGCCTGAAGCTTTCTTT
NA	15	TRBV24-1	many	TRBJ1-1	CATRGAHGSNTEAFF	TGTGCCACCAGAGGGGCCCACGGGTCGAACACTGAAGCTTTCTTT
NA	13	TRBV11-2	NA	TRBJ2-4	CASSSRGWDIQYF	TGTGCCAGCAGCTCCAGGGGCTGGGACATTCAGTACTTC
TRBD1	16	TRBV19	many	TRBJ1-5	CASSANTGAAGQPQHF	TGTGCCAGTAGTGCAAACACAGGGGCCGCGGGTCAGCCCCAGCATTTT
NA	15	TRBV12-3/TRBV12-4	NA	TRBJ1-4	CASSLQIGQNEKLFF	TGTGCCAGCAGCCTCCAAATAGGACAAAATGAAAAGCTGTTTTTT
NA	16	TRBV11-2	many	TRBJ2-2	CASSSRRSLWTGELFF	TGTGCCAGCAGCTCCCGGAGGTCCCTTTGGACCGGGGAGCTGTTTTTT
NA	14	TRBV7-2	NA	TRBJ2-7	CASSLREGSYEQYF	TGTGCCAGCAGCTTAAGGGAAGGCTCCTACGAGCAGTACTTC
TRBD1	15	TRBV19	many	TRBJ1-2	CASSFSGGEGYGYTF	TGTGCCAGTAGTTTCTCAGGGGGCGAGGGCTATGGCTACACCTTC
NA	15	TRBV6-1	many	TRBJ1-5	CASTEYRAGNQPQHF	TGTGCCAGCACAGAATACAGGGCCGGCAATCAGCCCCAGCATTTT
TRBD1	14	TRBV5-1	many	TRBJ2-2	CASSFGTARGELFF	TGCGCCAGCAGCTTCGGGACAGCACGCGGGGAGCTGTTTTTT
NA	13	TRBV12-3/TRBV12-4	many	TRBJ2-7	CASSQLSQYEQYF	TGTGCCAGCAGTCAACTATCACAGTACGAGCAGTACTTC
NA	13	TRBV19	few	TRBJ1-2	CASSHSRRDPPTF	TGTGCCAGTAGTCACAGCCGTCGGGACCCGCCAACCTTC
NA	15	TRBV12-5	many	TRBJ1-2	CASAPPDRTNYGYTF	TGTGCTAGTGCCCCCCCGGACAGAACTAACTATGGCTACACCTTC
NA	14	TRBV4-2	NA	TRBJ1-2	CASSHPSGAGGYTF	TGTGCCAGCAGCCACCCCTCGGGGGCAGGGGGCTACACCTTC
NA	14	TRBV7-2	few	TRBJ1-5	CASSPGPKIQPQHF	TGTGCCAGCAGCCCCGGCCCCAAGATACAGCCCCAGCATTTT
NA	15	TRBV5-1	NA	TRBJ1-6	CASTIQEAKNSPLHF	TGCGCCAGCACAATCCAGGAGGCTAAAAATTCACCCCTCCACTTT
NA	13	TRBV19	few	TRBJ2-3	CASSIRGTDTQYF	TGTGCCAGTAGTATTAGGGGCACAGATACGCAGTATTTT
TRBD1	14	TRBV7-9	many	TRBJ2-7	CASSSSGQSYEQYF	TGTGCCAGCAGCTCCTCGGGACAGTCCTACGAGCAGTACTTC
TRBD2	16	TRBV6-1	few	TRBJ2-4	CASTLGGYQAKNIKYF	TGTGCCAGCACCCTCGGGGGGTACCAAGCCAAAAACATTAAGTACTTC
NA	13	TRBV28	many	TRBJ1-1	CASARDWNTEAFF	TGTGCCAGCGCCAGGGACTGGAACACTGAAGCTTTCTTT
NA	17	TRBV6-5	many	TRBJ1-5	CASSSFGVGLSNQPQHF	TGTGCCAGCAGTTCCTTCGGGGTCGGATTGAGCAATCAGCCCCAGCATTTT